The next 10 T cell receptor beta chains were all read from a single sample in a study of a mutant IDH1 vaccine in newly diagnosed glioma. The time point denotes: week 23, last vaccination. All doses held 300 ug of mutant IDH1 20-mer peptide, with topical imiquimod. These TCRs are of unknown antigen specificity. Measured with immunoSEQ multiplex PCR; TCRdb has only the in-frame clones, and not every one. The data hold about 53,000 clones, with about 81% observed a single time. The specimen comprised PBMCs, sampled from a glioma patient whose treatment included an IDH1 peptide vaccine. The receptors here all came from a woman between 40 and 50 years old with glioma. Some clones in this sample may be carry-over from other donors' samples.

The chain uses TRBV18 and TRBJ2-3, with 10 bases aligning to TRBD2. V was pared by 8 bases and J by 2 bases, with 7 bases of the junction left unmatched. There are 15 residues in the CDR3. Germline-derived CDR1 and CDR2 are KGHSH and LQKENI. The CDR3 DNA is TGTGCCAGCGCGACGCTAGCGGGGGCCACAGATACGCAGTATTTT. This translates into CASATLAGATDTQYF. Variable domain in full (rest from reference TRBV18 and TRBJ2-3): NAGVMQNPRHLVRRRGQEARLRCSPMKGHSHVYWYRQLPEEGLKFMVYLQKENIIDESGMPKERFSAEFPKEGPSILRIQQVVRGDSAAYFCASATLAGATDTQYFGPGTRLTVL.

V is TRBV19 and J is TRBJ2-7; TRBD1 matches 7 bases. Germline assignment: CDR1 LNHDA and CDR2 SQIVND (reference sequence). Trimming took 2 bases from V and 2 from J; bases not matched to a gene: 15. The CDR3 sequence is 18 residues long. Here the CDR3 reads CASSITHPLRDSAYEQYF. The CDR3 bases are TGTGCCAGTAGTATAACTCACCCCTTACGGGACAGCGCCTACGAGCAGTACTTC.

In its sample, this clone was seen once. The chain uses TRBV6-5 and TRBJ1-2; D is unclear. The germline V and J ends were trimmed by 2 bases and 5 bases, with 9 bases remaining between them. The CDR3 extends over 13 amino acids. The V gene's germline CDR1 is MNHEY and CDR2 SVGAGI. CDR3 amino acids: CASSYGPFYGYTF. CDR3 DNA: TGTGCCAGCAGTTACGGGCCCTTTTATGGCTACACCTTC.

This sequence joins TRBV18 and TRBJ2-7; maybe TRBD2 (6 bases). With 3 bases removed from V and 5 bases from J, the gap between germline ends came to 14 bases. The CDR3 is 14 residues long. The germline V gene encodes CDR1 KGHSH and CDR2 LQKENI. The CDR3 loop is CASSPRQTGDEQYF. CDR3 bases: TGTGCCAGCTCACCCCGACAGACGGGAGACGAGCAGTACTTC.

V and J are TRBV2 and TRBJ2-5, with 9 positions matching TRBD1. Germline CDR1 reads SNHLY; CDR2 reads FYNNEI. Trimming removed 3 bases from V and 2 bases from J; junction bases left unmatched: 7. The CDR3 loop spans 16 amino acids. In nucleotides, the CDR3 is TGTGCCAGCAGTGAGGAAGGGACAGGGCTTCAAGAGACCCAGTACTTC. It encodes CASSEEGTGLQETQYF.

This sequence joins TRBV7-9 and TRBJ1-1; possible D gene TRBD1, 5 bases. The V end lost 7 bases, the J end lost 1 base, and 13 bases lay between the germline ends. The length of the CDR3 is 14 residues. The germline V gene encodes CDR1 SEHNR and CDR2 FQNEAQ (reference sequence). CDR3 bases: TGTGCCAGCAACCCATCCGGGGGGAACACTGAAGCTTTCTTT. Protein product: CASNPSGGNTEAFF.

The genes are TRBV10-3 and TRBJ1-2, with 7 bases aligning to TRBD1. Germline V gene data show CDR1 as ENHRY and CDR2 as SYGVKD. CDR3 length: 13 residues. J gave up 8 bases and V 5 bases, and 8 bases lay outside the gene matches. The CDR3 DNA reads TGTGCCATCAGTCCCGGGACAGCCTTCGGCTACACCTTC. Translated: CAISPGTAFGYTF.

V and J are TRBV19 and TRBJ1-1; D is unclear. Germline V gene sequence: CDR1 LNHDA, CDR2 SQIVND (reference sequence). The CDR3 is 12 residues long. V was trimmed by 8 bases and J by 1 base, leaving 8 bases between them. CDR3 coding DNA: TGTGCCAGTCGCATACCGAACACTGAAGCTTTCTTT. It translates to CASRIPNTEAFF.

This rearrangement joins TRBV6-4 to TRBJ1-1, with D uncertain. The CDR3 runs to 13 residues. The germline V and J ends were trimmed by 6 bases and 0 bases, with 8 bases remaining between them. In germline, CDR1 is MRHNA, CDR2 SNTAGT. The CDR3, as DNA: TGTGCCAGCAGGGACGGCCTGAACACTGAAGCTTTCTTT. Protein product: CASRDGLNTEAFF.

The chain has TRBV27 and TRBJ1-2, with 8 bases that match TRBD1. This CDR3 contains 13 residues. Germline V gene data show CDR1 as MNHEY and CDR2 as SMNVEV (reference sequence). The J segment lost 4 bases and the V segment lost 5 bases, leaving 3 bases of the junction unmatched. CDR3 sequence (DNA): TGTGCCAGCAGTCAAACAGGGGGCTATGGCTACACCTTC. Amino acid sequence: CASSQTGGYGYTF.